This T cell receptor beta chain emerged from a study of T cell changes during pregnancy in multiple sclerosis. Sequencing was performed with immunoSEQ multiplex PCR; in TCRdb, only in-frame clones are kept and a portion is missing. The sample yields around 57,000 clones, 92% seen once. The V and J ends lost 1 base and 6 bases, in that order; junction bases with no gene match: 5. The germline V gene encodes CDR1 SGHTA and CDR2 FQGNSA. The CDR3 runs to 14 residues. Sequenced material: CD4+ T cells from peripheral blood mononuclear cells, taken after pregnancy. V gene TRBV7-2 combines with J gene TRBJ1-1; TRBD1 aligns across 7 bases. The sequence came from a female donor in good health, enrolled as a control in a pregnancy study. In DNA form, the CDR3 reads TGTGCCAGCAGCTTAGGTAAGGGGGCAGCTGAAGCTTTCTTT. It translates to CASSLGKGAAEAFF.